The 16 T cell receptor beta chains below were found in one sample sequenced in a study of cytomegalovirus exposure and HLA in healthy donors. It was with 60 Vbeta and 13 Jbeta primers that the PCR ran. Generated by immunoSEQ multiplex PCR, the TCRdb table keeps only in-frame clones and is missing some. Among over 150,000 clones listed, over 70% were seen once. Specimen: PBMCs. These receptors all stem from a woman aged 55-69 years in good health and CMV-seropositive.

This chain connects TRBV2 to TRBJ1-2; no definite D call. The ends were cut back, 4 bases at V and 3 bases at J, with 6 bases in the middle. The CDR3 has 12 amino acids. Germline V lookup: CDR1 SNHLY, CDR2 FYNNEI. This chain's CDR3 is CASSGQDYGYTF. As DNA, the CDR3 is TGTGCCAGCAGTGGCCAGGACTATGGCTACACCTTC.

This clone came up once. The CDR3 protein is CASSSSGGADYEQYF. In nucleotides, the CDR3 is TGTGCCAGCAGTTCTAGCGGGGGGGCCGACTACGAGCAGTACTTC. V usage is TRBV28 and J usage is TRBJ2-7, with 12 bases aligning to TRBD2. The germline gives CDR1 MDHEN, CDR2 SYDVKM. Trimming at V came to 4 bases and at J to 3 bases, leaving 4 bases not matched to a gene. The CDR3 runs to 15 residues.

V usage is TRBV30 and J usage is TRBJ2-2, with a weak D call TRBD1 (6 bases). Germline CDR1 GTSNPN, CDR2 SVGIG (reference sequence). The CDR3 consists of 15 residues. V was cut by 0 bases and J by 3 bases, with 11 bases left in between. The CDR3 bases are TGTGCCTGGAGTGTCCAGGGGATCTACACCGGGGAGCTGTTTTTT. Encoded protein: CAWSVQGIYTGELFF.

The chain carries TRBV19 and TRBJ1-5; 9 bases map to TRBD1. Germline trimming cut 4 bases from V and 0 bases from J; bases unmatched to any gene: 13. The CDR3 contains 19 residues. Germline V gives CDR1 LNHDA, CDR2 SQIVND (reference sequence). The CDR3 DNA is TGTGCCAGTAGTACGACGCTGGGACAGGGACATTATAGCAATCAGCCCCAGCATTTT. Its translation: CASSTTLGQGHYSNQPQHF.

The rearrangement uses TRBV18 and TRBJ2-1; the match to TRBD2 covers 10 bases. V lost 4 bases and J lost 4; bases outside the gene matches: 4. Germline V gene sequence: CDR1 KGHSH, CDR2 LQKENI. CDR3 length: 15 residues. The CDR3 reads CASSQTSGAYNEQFF. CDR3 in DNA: TGTGCCAGCTCACAAACTAGCGGGGCTTACAATGAGCAGTTCTTC. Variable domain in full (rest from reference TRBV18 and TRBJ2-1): NAGVMQNPRHLVRRRGQEARLRCSPMKGHSHVYWYRQLPEEGLKFMVYLQKENIIDESGMPKERFSAEFPKEGPSILRIQQVVRGDSAAYFCASSQTSGAYNEQFFGPGTRLTVL.

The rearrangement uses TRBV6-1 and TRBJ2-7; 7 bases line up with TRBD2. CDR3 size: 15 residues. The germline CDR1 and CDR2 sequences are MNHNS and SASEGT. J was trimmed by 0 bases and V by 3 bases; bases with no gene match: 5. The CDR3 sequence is CASSEGRAGSYEQYF. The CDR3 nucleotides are TGTGCCAGCAGTGAGGGGAGGGCGGGCTCCTACGAGCAGTACTTC.

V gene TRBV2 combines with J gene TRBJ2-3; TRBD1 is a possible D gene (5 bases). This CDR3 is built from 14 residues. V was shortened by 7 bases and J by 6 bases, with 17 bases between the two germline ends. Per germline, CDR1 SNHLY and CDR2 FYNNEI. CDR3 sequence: CASTKKGHRDTQYF. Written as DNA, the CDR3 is TGTGCCAGCACCAAAAAGGGGCACCGGGATACGCAGTATTTT.

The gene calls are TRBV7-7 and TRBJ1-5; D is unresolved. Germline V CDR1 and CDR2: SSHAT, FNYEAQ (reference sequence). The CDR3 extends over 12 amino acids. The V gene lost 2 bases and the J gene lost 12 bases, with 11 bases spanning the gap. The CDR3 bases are TGTGCCAGCAGCTTAACGTCAGAGGGCCAGCATTTT. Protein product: CASSLTSEGQHF.

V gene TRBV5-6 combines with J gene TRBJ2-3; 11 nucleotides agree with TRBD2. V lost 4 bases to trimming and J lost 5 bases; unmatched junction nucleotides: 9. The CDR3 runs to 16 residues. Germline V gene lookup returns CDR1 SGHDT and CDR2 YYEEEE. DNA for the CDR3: TGTGCCAGCAGCCGGAATAGCGGGAGGGCCGTAGATACGCAGTATTTT. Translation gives CASSRNSGRAVDTQYF.

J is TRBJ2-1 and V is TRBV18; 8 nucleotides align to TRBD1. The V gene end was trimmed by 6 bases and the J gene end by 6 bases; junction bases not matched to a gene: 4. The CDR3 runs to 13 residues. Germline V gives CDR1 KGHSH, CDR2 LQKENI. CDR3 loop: CASSQGALNEQFF. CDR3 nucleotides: TGTGCCAGCTCTCAGGGGGCCCTCAATGAGCAGTTCTTC.

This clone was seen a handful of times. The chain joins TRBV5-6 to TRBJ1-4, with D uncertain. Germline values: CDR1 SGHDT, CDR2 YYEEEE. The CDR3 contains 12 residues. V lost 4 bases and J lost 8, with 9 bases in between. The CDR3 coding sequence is TGTGCCAGCAGCCAGGTTGGAGAAAAACTGTTTTTT. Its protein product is CASSQVGEKLFF.

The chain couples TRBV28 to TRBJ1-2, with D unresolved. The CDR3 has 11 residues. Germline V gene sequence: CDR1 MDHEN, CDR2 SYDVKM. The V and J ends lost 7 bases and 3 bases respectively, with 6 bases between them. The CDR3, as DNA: TGTGCCAGCAATCGGGACTATGGCTACACCTTC. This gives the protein CASNRDYGYTF.

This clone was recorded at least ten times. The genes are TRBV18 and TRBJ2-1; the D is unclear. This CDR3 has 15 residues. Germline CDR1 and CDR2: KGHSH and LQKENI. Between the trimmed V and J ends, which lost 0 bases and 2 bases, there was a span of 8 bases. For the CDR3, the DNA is TGTGCCAGCTCACCACCCGGGTCTGCCTACAATGAGCAGTTCTTC. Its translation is CASSPPGSAYNEQFF.

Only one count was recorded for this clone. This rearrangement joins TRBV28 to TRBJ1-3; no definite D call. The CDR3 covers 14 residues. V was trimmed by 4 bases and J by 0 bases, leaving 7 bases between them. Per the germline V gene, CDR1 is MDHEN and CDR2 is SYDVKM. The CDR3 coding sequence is TGTGCCAGCAGTTCGGTCGGCTCTGGAAACACCATATATTTT. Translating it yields CASSSVGSGNTIYF.

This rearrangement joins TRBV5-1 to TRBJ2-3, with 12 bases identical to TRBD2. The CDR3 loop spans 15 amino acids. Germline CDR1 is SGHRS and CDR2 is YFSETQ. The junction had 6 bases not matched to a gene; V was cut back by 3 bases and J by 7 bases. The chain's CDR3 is CASSSGTSGFNTQYF. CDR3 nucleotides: TGCGCCAGCAGCTCCGGGACTAGCGGGTTCAATACGCAGTATTTT.

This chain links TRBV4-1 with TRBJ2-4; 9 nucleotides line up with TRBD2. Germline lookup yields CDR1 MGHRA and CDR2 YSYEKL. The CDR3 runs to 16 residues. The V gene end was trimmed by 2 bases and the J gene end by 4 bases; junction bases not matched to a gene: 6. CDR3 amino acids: CASSQYGSGSKNIQYF. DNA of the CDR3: TGCGCCAGCAGCCAATACGGTAGCGGGAGTAAAAACATTCAGTACTTC.